The 4 T cell receptor beta chains below were found in one sample sequenced in a study of patients and donors after allogeneic stem cell transplantation (dated by TCRdb to between 2020 and 2021). Libraries came from RT-PCR. Sequencing relied on a NextSeq 550. TCRdb applied fastp at Q25 and MiXCR to the public reads, then kept only in-frame beta chains. Merged by CDR3 protein, the rows form single entries marked with the most common genes and DNA. The sample contains roughly 960,000 distinct CDR3 sequences, over 15% of them found a single time. The top ten clones comprise 5% to 6.5% of the sample. Specimen: blood, either unsorted or a sorted T cell fraction (not recorded which). The source of these receptors is a human donor who was either an allogeneic HSCT recipient or a stem cell or donor lymphocyte infusion donor (not recorded which). It is not recorded whose cells these are; they may come from a transplant donor.

This clonotype appeared a few times. The chain links TRBV5-1 to TRBJ1-1; D is uncertain. CDR3 length equals 16 residues. Germline V gene data show CDR1 as SGHRS and CDR2 as YFSETQ. Trimming left V 0 bases short and J 4 bases short, with 16 bases between. DNA of the CDR3: TGCGCCAGCAGCTTGGTAGGCAGTCGGAGAGGCACTGAAGCTTTCTTT. Translated: CASSLVGSRRGTEAFF.

This clonotype was counted between two and nine times. The rearrangement uses TRBV29-1 and TRBJ2-1; TRBD2 agrees at 10 bases. This CDR3 is 13 amino acids long. V was pared by 7 bases and J by 8 bases, with 8 bases of the junction left unmatched. The V gene's germline CDR1 is SQVTM and CDR2 ANQGSEA. The CDR3 region has the DNA TGCAGCGGTGGACTAGCGGTGGGAGATGAGCAGTTCTTC. It is translated as CSGGLAVGDEQFF.

The V gene is TRBV7-3, the J gene TRBJ2-7; D gene ambiguous. CDR3 size: 16 residues. Per the germline V gene, CDR1 is SGHTA and CDR2 is FQGTGA. The germline V and J ends were trimmed by 2 bases and 0 bases, with 14 bases remaining between them. CDR3 protein: CASSLLPLSSSYEQYF. DNA for the CDR3: TGTGCCAGCAGCTTACTCCCACTATCGAGCTCCTACGAGCAGTACTTC.

In its sample, this clonotype was seen a few times. V and J are TRBV5-1 and TRBJ1-6; D might be TRBD1 (6 bases). This CDR3 is 14 amino acids long. V was cut by 4 bases and J by 5 bases, with 10 bases left in between. Per germline, CDR1 SGHRS and CDR2 YFSETQ. CDR3 protein: CASSHGQHNSPLHF. Written as DNA, the CDR3 is TGCGCCAGCAGCCACGGACAGCATAATTCACCCCTCCACTTT.